This T cell receptor beta chain was obtained from a study of shared clonotypes between healthy human individuals. Whole-study context: CD4 naive and CD4 memory each took three plates per donor, while CD8 naive took two and CD8 memory one.

It was CD45RO-negative cells, positively selected for CCR7, that made up naive CD8 cells, with terminally differentiated effector memory CD45RA+ cells excluded. Profiled with immunoSEQ multiplex PCR; TCRdb holds only in-frame clones, not every one. The table has roughly 2,000,000 clones, about 95% seen once. CDR1 is SGHNT and CDR2 is YYREEE in the germline V gene (reference sequence). With 4 bases clipped from V and 2 bases from J, the junction kept 14 bases outside the gene matches. The CDR3 runs to 17 residues. The sequencing sample was made of naive CD8+ T cells sorted from blood. The receptor comes from a man younger than 35 in good health. The chain joins TRBV5-4 to TRBJ1-2; 7 bases are a match to TRBD1. The CDR3 DNA reads as TGTGCCAGCAGCGGACCACAGGGGACGTCCTTAAACTATGGCTACACCTTC. Residues: CASSGPQGTSLNYGYTF.